The 32 T cell receptor beta chains listed next were all sequenced from one sample in a study of response to subunit inactivated influenza vaccine. TCRdb redid the calling of the RT-PCR reads with MiXCR, one entry per CDR3 protein. Of about 520,000 distinct CDR3 sequences in the sample, 25% were seen once. The input for sequencing was CD4+ T cells sorted from PBMCs, taken 5 days after vaccination. The receptors were gathered from a man in his forties or fifties who received an inactivated influenza vaccine.

V gene TRBV29-1 combines with J gene TRBJ2-5, with D possibly called TRBD1 or TRBD2 (6 bases each). V lost 4 bases and J 3 bases, leaving 12 bases between the germline ends. From germline, CDR1 is SQVTM and CDR2 ANQGSEA. CDR3 length: 13 amino acids. CDR3 protein: CSVARGGKETQYF. The DNA for the CDR3 is TGCAGCGTTGCCAGGGGAGGAAAAGAGACCCAGTACTTC.

This clonotype occurred a few times. The chain recombines TRBV7-2 with TRBJ2-2, with 12 bases aligning to TRBD2. CDR1 is SGHTA and CDR2 is FQGNSA in the germline V gene. V was clipped by 5 bases and J by 4 bases; unmatched bases: 5. The CDR3 runs to 16 residues. CDR3 sequence: CASSHPSGRATGELFF. The CDR3 DNA follows: TGTGCCAGCAGCCACCCTAGCGGGAGGGCCACCGGGGAGCTGTTTTTT.

This clonotype was seen a few times. V is TRBV12-3 or TRBV12-4 and J is TRBJ1-1, with TRBD1 as a possible D gene (6 bases). The CDR3 consists of 14 residues. Trimming pared 6 bases from V and 0 bases from J, leaving 11 bases between. The CDR3 DNA follows: TGTGCCAGCAGCTACAGGGAGATGAACACTGAAGCTTTCTTT. Amino acid sequence: CASSYREMNTEAFF.

This clonotype has more than one count but fewer than ten. The rearrangement links TRBV10-3 to TRBJ1-1; no clear D. CDR3 length: 15 residues. The germline gives CDR1 ENHRY, CDR2 SYGVKD. The V and J ends lost 0 bases and 0 bases respectively, with 8 bases between them. The CDR3 protein is CAISESALMNTEAFF. The CDR3 DNA reads as TGTGCCATCAGTGAGTCGGCCCTGATGAACACTGAAGCTTTCTTT.

This clonotype was counted between two and nine times. The genes are TRBV20-1 and TRBJ2-2, with D unresolved. Deletions cut 3 bases from V and 5 bases from J, with 7 bases between. CDR3 length: 12 residues. From germline, CDR1 is DFQATT and CDR2 SNEGSKA (reference sequence). The CDR3 here is CSASAETGELFF. In DNA, the CDR3 is TGCAGTGCTAGTGCTGAAACCGGGGAGCTGTTTTTT.

The chain joins TRBV7-3 to TRBJ2-1; 10 nucleotides align to TRBD2. Germline trimming cut 5 bases from V and 6 bases from J; bases unmatched to any gene: 13. Germline CDR1 and CDR2: SGHTA and FQGTGA. CDR3 size: 17 residues. The CDR3 DNA is TGTGCCAGCAGCCAAGCGGGAGGGCCGGGGTTGCGCAATGAGCAGTTCTTC. Residues: CASSQAGGPGLRNEQFF.

The sample holds a few counts of this clonotype. The rearrangement uses TRBV5-6 and TRBJ1-1; 7 bases agree with TRBD1. The CDR3 is 15 amino acids. The V segment lost 5 bases and the J segment 3 bases; nucleotides outside the gene matches: 10. Germline CDR1 reads SGHDT; CDR2 reads YYEEEE. As DNA, the CDR3 is TGTGCCAGCAGTTATTCCGGGACAGCCTACACTGAAGCTTTCTTT. It specifies CASSYSGTAYTEAFF.

J is TRBJ2-7 and V is TRBV20-1; a weak D match, TRBD1 (7 bases). The CDR3 covers 15 residues. Deletions cut 2 bases from V and 1 base from J, with 15 bases between. Germline V CDR1 and CDR2: DFQATT, SNEGSKA (reference sequence). The CDR3 region has the DNA TGCAGTGCTAGACCTAACAGGGGAGGATCCTACGAGCAGTACTTC. Encoded protein: CSARPNRGGSYEQYF.

The CDR3 bases are TGTGCCAGCAGCTTAGGGATCGGACAGCCCTCTGGAAACACCATATATTTT. Its translation: CASSLGIGQPSGNTIYF. The rearrangement uses TRBV7-9 and TRBJ1-3, with D possibly TRBD1 on 6 matching bases. This CDR3 is 17 amino acids long. CDR1 and CDR2 from the germline V gene are SEHNR and FQNEAQ (reference sequence). Trimming removed 1 base from V and 0 bases from J, with 13 bases in between. Drawing the rest from reference TRBV7-9 and TRBJ1-3, the complete variable domain is DTGVSQNPRHKITKRGQNVTFRCDPISEHNRLYWYRQTLGQGPEFLTYFQNEAQLEKSRLLSDRFSAERPKGSFSTLEIQRTEQGDSAMYLCASSLGIGQPSGNTIYFGEGSWLTVV.

The CDR3 sequence is CASNPGENTEAFF. CDR3 DNA: TGTGCCAGCAACCCGGGGGAGAACACTGAAGCTTTCTTT. The chain has TRBV7-8 and TRBJ1-1; maybe TRBD1 (5 bases). Per the germline V gene, CDR1 is SGHVS and CDR2 is FQNEAQ. The CDR3 loop spans 13 amino acids. Between the trimmed V and J ends, which lost 7 bases and 1 base, there was a span of 10 bases.

This clonotype was detected a few times. The V call is TRBV5-5, the J call TRBJ2-7; no clear D gene. Germline V gene data show CDR1 as SGHKS and CDR2 as YYEKEE (reference sequence). CDR3 size: 14 residues. Trimming pared 0 bases from V and 0 bases from J, leaving 7 bases between. The CDR3, as DNA: TGTGCCAGCAGCTTGGTTAGTCTCTCCTACGAGCAGTACTTC. Protein: CASSLVSLSYEQYF.

This clonotype came up a few times. The rearrangement uses TRBV7-2 and TRBJ2-7; tentative D call: TRBD1 (6 bases). Germline lookup yields CDR1 SGHTA and CDR2 FQGNSA. Trimming cost V 5 bases and J 2 bases, with 7 bases left between them. The CDR3 is 12 amino acids. The chain's CDR3 is CASSNRAYEQYF. The DNA of the CDR3 is TGTGCCAGCAGCAACAGGGCCTACGAGCAGTACTTC.

This clonotype was counted a few times. This chain joins TRBV4-3 and TRBJ2-1; TRBD1 might be the D (5 bases). The germline V gene encodes CDR1 LGHNA and CDR2 YSLEER. Trimming cost V 0 bases and J 11 bases, with 8 bases left between them. The CDR3 runs 12 residues. The CDR3 DNA is TGCGCCAGCAGCCAAGAAAAGGGGAAGCAGTTCTTC. Protein product: CASSQEKGKQFF.

This clonotype was observed a handful of times. The CDR3 protein is CASAATSGAQETQYF. The CDR3 DNA reads as TGCGCCAGCGCGGCGACTAGCGGGGCACAAGAGACCCAGTACTTC. This chain links TRBV5-1 with TRBJ2-5; 11 nucleotides line up with TRBD2. The germline gives CDR1 SGHRS, CDR2 YFSETQ. The CDR3 contains 15 residues. The V gene end was trimmed by 7 bases and the J gene end by 2 bases; junction bases not matched to a gene: 7.

This chain connects TRBV12-3 or TRBV12-4 to TRBJ2-1; no firm D call. The ends were cut back, 7 bases at V and 6 bases at J, with 13 bases in the middle. This CDR3 comprises 13 residues. The CDR3 spells CASTQQRSNEQFF. The CDR3 nucleotides read TGTGCCAGCACTCAGCAGCGTTCCAATGAGCAGTTCTTC.

This clonotype was counted a few times. V and J are TRBV7-8 and TRBJ2-7, with D tentatively TRBD1 (5 bases). Trimming took off 4 bases at V and 5 bases at J, with 15 bases between the two ends. CDR3 size: 14 residues. In germline, CDR1 is SGHVS, CDR2 FQNEAQ. The CDR3 DNA follows: TGTGCCAGCAGCTCCAGGGTGCTGGGGAACGAGCAGTACTTC. It encodes CASSSRVLGNEQYF.

The rearrangement joins TRBV7-3 to TRBJ2-3; 9 nucleotides line up with TRBD2. V was pared by 1 base and J by 6 bases, with 8 bases of the junction left unmatched. The CDR3 length is 16 residues. Germline V gene sequence: CDR1 SGHTA, CDR2 FQGTGA. CDR3 in DNA: TGTGCCAGCAGCTTAAGCGGCGGGAGGGCCCTCGATACGCAGTATTTT. Amino acid sequence: CASSLSGGRALDTQYF. Combining the CDR3 with reference TRBV7-3 and TRBJ2-3 gives the whole variable domain GAGVSQTPSNKVTEKGKYVELRCDPISGHTALYWYRQSLGQGPEFLIYFQGTGAADDSGLPNDRFFAVRPEGSVSTLKIQRTERGDSAVYLCASSLSGGRALDTQYFGPGTRLTVL.

The table lists this clonotype with a few counts. The chain carries TRBV20-1 and TRBJ2-3; D is perhaps TRBD1 or TRBD2 (7 bases each). The CDR3 extends over 16 amino acids. Germline V gives CDR1 DFQATT, CDR2 SNEGSKA (reference sequence). V was clipped by 5 bases and J by 2 bases, with 20 bases between them. The CDR3 sequence is CSARRGRDRFTDTQYF. In nucleotides, the CDR3 is TGCAGTGCTCGGAGGGGGAGGGACAGATTCACAGATACGCAGTATTTT.

This clonotype was seen only a few times. The chain employs TRBV20-1 and TRBJ2-3, with D possibly being TRBD2 (6 bases). The CDR3 spans 14 residues. Between the trimmed V and J ends, which lost 0 bases and 5 bases, there was a span of 12 bases. Germline V CDR1 and CDR2: DFQATT, SNEGSKA (reference sequence). The CDR3 sequence is CSAREEGWVDTQYF. CDR3 coding DNA: TGCAGTGCTAGAGAGGAGGGGTGGGTAGATACGCAGTATTTT.

This clonotype was counted only a few times. This rearrangement joins TRBV10-3 to TRBJ2-2; 9 nucleotides line up with TRBD2. Germline V gene data show CDR1 as ENHRY and CDR2 as SYGVKD. The length of the CDR3 is 16 residues. The junction had 4 bases not matched to a gene; V was cut back by 4 bases and J by 1 base. This CDR3 reads CAISVGLALNTGELFF. CDR3 coding DNA: TGTGCCATCAGTGTGGGACTAGCCCTGAACACCGGGGAGCTGTTTTTT.

CDR3 sequence (DNA): TGTGCCAGCAGTCAGATTACCTACGAGCAGTACTTC. This codes for CASSQITYEQYF. The chain combines TRBV6-2 or TRBV6-3 with TRBJ2-7; D gene unclear. Germline V CDR1 and CDR2: MNHEY, SVGEGT. The CDR3 consists of 12 residues. With 5 bases removed from V and 2 bases from J, the gap between germline ends came to 7 bases.

This clonotype was counted once. The chain combines TRBV5-5 with TRBJ2-2; D is unclear. CDR1 is SGHKS, CDR2 YYEKEE, per germline (reference sequence). V shed 0 bases and J shed 5 bases, with 14 bases lying between them. This CDR3 comprises 16 residues. CDR3 sequence (DNA): TGTGCCAGCAGCTTGGCCACGGCATATAGAACCGGGGAGCTGTTTTTT. Translated, it gives CASSLATAYRTGELFF.

This clonotype was detected many times. The rearrangement links TRBV20-1 to TRBJ2-5; D gene uncertain. The V end was cut by 6 bases, the J end by 2 bases, with 4 bases between. Germline V gives CDR1 DFQATT, CDR2 SNEGSKA (reference sequence). This CDR3 spans 10 amino acids. For the CDR3, the DNA is TGCAGTGCGGCACAAGAGACCCAGTACTTC. Its translation is CSAAQETQYF.

This clonotype has more than one count but fewer than ten. The J gene is TRBJ2-7, the V gene TRBV5-1, with D possibly being TRBD1 (5 bases). This CDR3 is built from 14 residues. The ends were cut back, 0 bases at V and 5 bases at J, with 12 bases in the middle. CDR1 SGHRS and CDR2 YFSETQ come from the germline V gene. In nucleotides, the CDR3 is TGCGCCAGCAGCTTGGTTCAGGGATCCCACGAGCAGTACTTC. This sequence encodes CASSLVQGSHEQYF.

This clonotype has only a few counts. This chain joins TRBV2 and TRBJ1-5; 10 bases align to TRBD1. The V and J ends lost 3 bases and 5 bases, in that order; junction bases with no gene match: 4. Germline values: CDR1 SNHLY, CDR2 FYNNEI. The CDR3 consists of 15 residues. The CDR3 region has the DNA TGTGCCAGCAGTGAGGGGACAGGGGACTATCAGCCCCAGCATTTT. This translates into CASSEGTGDYQPQHF.

This clonotype occurred a few times. The chain links TRBV7-8 to TRBJ2-3; D call uncertain. V was clipped by 5 bases and J by 4 bases, with 10 bases between them. Germline V gene sequence: CDR1 SGHVS, CDR2 FQNEAQ. This CDR3 comprises 13 residues. The CDR3 nucleotides read TGTGCCAGCAGCCAGGATCTGTCAGATACGCAGTATTTT. It yields the protein CASSQDLSDTQYF. Full variable domain (remainder filled in from reference TRBV7-8 and TRBJ2-3): GAGVSQSPRYKVAKRGQDVALRCDPISGHVSLFWYQQALGQGPEFLTYFQNEAQLDKSGLPSDRFFAERPEGSVSTLKIQRTQQEDSAVYLCASSQDLSDTQYFGPGTRLTVL.

This clonotype has only a few counts. The chain couples TRBV5-6 to TRBJ2-2, with D unclear. V shed 6 bases and J shed 6 bases, with 15 bases lying between them. The germline V gene has CDR1 SGHDT and CDR2 YYEEEE. The CDR3 totals 14 residues. CDR3 region: CASKVTPQAGELFF. The DNA for the CDR3 is TGTGCCAGCAAGGTCACTCCGCAGGCCGGGGAGCTGTTTTTT.

This clonotype was counted between two and nine times. The V call is TRBV6-2 or TRBV6-3, the J call TRBJ2-7; possibly TRBD2 for D (5 bases). Trimming left V 7 bases short and J 2 bases short, with 21 bases between. Germline V CDR1 and CDR2: MNHEY, SVGEGT. The CDR3 runs 16 residues. Here the CDR3 DNA reads TGTGCCAGCAATATAAATCCGCCAAGCGGTACCTACGAGCAGTACTTC. Translating it yields CASNINPPSGTYEQYF.

The chain recombines TRBV6-2 or TRBV6-3 with TRBJ1-6, with a possible D match to TRBD1 (6 bases). The CDR3 is made up of 20 amino acids. CDR1 MNHEY and CDR2 SVGEGT come from the germline V gene. Trimming took off 6 bases at V and 0 bases at J, with 24 bases between the two ends. The CDR3 protein is CASSKDLGGRASSYNSPLHF. CDR3 sequence (DNA): TGTGCCAGCAGCAAGGACCTCGGGGGGCGGGCGAGCTCCTATAATTCACCCCTCCACTTT.

A few counts support this clonotype. The chain has TRBV7-4 and TRBJ2-5; 9 nucleotides agree with TRBD2. Looked up from germline, CDR1 is SGHVT and CDR2 is SQSDAQ. The CDR3 runs 15 residues. After removal of 6 bases from V and 3 bases from J, the junction contained 8 bases not matched to a gene. CDR3: CASSHGLAREETQYF. DNA for the CDR3: TGTGCCAGCAGTCATGGACTAGCGAGAGAAGAGACCCAGTACTTC.

The chain combines TRBV20-1 with TRBJ2-1, with TRBD2 matching over 11 bases. Germline V CDR1 and CDR2: DFQATT, SNEGSKA (reference sequence). The CDR3 consists of 14 residues. Trimming cost V 1 base and J 9 bases; bases outside gene matches: 5. Here the CDR3 DNA reads TGCAGTGCTAGAGTCCCTAGCGGGAGGTCTGAGCAGTTCTTC. This gives the protein CSARVPSGRSEQFF.

This clonotype was observed a handful of times. The V gene is TRBV5-1, the J gene TRBJ1-1, with TRBD1 matching 7 bases. The CDR3 contains 15 residues. V trimming: 0 bases; J trimming: 1 base; junction bases outside the gene matches: 3. Germline V gene data show CDR1 as SGHRS and CDR2 as YFSETQ. CDR3 nucleotides: TGCGCCAGCAGCTTGGGATGGACAGGGAACACTGAAGCTTTCTTT. Translation: CASSLGWTGNTEAFF.